This T cell receptor beta chain is drawn from a study of T cell responses to AZD1222 COVID-19 vaccine. Sequencing used immunoSEQ multiplex PCR; TCRdb keeps in-frame clones, though not all of them. The top ten hold about 4.1% of the sample, which has some 170,000 clones, about 87% seen once. V lost 0 bases and J lost 4, with 12 bases in between. Per the germline V gene, CDR1 is ENHRY and CDR2 is SYGVKD. This CDR3 contains 16 residues. The rearrangement links TRBV10-3 to TRBJ2-2; D may be TRBD2 (5 bases). The TCR comes from an adult who received the MenACWY meningococcal vaccine as a control. Sequenced here: peripheral blood, sampled 28 days after the second dose of the MenACWY control vaccine. The CDR3 coding sequence is TGTGCCATCAGTGAGTCGGGGAAAGGAGGCACCGGGGAGCTGTTTTTT. It codes for CAISESGKGGTGELFF.